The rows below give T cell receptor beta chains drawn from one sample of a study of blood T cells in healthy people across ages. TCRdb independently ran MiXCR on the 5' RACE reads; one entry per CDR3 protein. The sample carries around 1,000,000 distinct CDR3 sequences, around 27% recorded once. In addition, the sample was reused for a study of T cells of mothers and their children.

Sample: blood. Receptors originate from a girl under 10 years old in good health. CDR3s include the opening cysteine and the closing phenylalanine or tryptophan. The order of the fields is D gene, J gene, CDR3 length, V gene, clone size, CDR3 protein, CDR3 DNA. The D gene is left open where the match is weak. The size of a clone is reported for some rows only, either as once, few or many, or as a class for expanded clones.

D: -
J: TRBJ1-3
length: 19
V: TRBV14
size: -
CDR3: CASRTVGQSYPYSGNTIYF
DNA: TGTGCCAGCAGAACCGTAGGACAGAGTTATCCTTACTCTGGAAACACCATATATTTT

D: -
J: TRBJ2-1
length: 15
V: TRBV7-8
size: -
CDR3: CASSLVVGVHNEQFF
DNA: TGTGCCAGCAGCTTAGTGGTTGGCGTCCACAATGAGCAGTTCTTC

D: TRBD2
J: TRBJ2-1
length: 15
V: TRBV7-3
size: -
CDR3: CASSLLASGMNEQFF
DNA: TGTGCCAGCAGCTTATTAGCTAGCGGGATGAATGAGCAGTTCTTC

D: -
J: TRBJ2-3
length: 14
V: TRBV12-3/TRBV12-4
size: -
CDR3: CASSFPGAFDTQYF
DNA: TGTGCCAGCAGTTTCCCAGGGGCCTTTGATACGCAGTATTTT

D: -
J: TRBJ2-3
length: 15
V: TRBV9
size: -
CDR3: CASSAGGSLTDTQYF
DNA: TGTGCCAGCAGCGCGGGCGGATCGTTGACAGATACGCAGTATTTT

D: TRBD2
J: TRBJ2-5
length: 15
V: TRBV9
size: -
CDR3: CASSVGGAGVETQYF
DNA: TGTGCCAGCAGCGTAGGGGGCGCGGGGGTAGAGACCCAGTACTTC

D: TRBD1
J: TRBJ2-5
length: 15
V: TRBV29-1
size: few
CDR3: CSVDDTGGSEETQYF
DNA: TGCAGCGTTGATGACACAGGGGGGTCGGAAGAGACCCAGTACTTC

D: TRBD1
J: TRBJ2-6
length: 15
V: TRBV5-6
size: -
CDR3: CASNRDSPGANVLTF
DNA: TGTGCCAGCAACCGGGACAGCCCTGGGGCCAACGTCCTGACTTTC

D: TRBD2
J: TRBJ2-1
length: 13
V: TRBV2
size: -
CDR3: CASSEAAGVVQFF
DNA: TGTGCCAGCAGTGAAGCAGCGGGGGTGGTGCAGTTCTTC

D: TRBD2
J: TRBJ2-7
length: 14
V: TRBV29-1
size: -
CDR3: CSVRTSQFSYEQYF
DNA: TGCAGCGTGCGGACTAGCCAATTTTCCTACGAGCAGTACTTC

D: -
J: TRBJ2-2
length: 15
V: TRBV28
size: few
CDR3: CASSPGARNTGELFF
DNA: TGTGCCAGCAGTCCAGGCGCGAGGAACACCGGGGAGCTGTTTTTT

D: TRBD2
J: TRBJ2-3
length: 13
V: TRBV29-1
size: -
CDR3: CSGAGGSRDTQYF
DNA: TGCAGCGGAGCGGGAGGATCGAGAGATACGCAGTATTTT

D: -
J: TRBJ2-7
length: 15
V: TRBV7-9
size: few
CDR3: CASSPRDRDFYEQYF
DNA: TGTGCCAGCAGCCCCCGAGACAGAGATTTCTACGAGCAGTACTTC

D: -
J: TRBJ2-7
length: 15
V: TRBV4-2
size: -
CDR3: CASSQEGWDTFEQYF
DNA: TGTGCCAGCAGCCAAGAAGGTTGGGACACCTTCGAGCAGTACTTC

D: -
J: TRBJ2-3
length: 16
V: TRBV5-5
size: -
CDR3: CASSLMGSAITDTQYF
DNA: TGTGCCAGCAGCTTGATGGGGTCCGCGATCACAGATACGCAGTATTTT

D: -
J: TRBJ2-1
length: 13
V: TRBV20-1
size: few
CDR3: CSATGGASNEQFF
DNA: TGCAGTGCTACGGGGGGCGCATCTAATGAGCAGTTCTTC

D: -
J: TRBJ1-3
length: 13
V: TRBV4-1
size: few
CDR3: CASSLPRADTIYF
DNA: TGCGCCAGCAGCCTCCCCCGGGCGGACACCATATATTTT

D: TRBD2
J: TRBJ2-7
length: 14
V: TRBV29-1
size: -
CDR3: CSVHLAGGPREQYF
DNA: TGCAGCGTACACCTAGCGGGAGGGCCCCGCGAGCAGTACTTC

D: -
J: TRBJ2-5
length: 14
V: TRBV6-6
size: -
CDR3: CASSPWGSKETQYF
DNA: TGTGCCAGCAGCCCCTGGGGGTCGAAAGAGACCCAGTACTTC

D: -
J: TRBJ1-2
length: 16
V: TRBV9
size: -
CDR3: CASSDDGAASRYGYTF
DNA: TGTGCCAGCAGCGATGATGGGGCGGCCAGCCGTTATGGCTACACCTTC

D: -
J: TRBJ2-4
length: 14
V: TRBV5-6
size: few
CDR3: CASSHREGGNIQYF
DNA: TGTGCCAGCAGCCACAGGGAGGGCGGAAACATTCAGTACTTC

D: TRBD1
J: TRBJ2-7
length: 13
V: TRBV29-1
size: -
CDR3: CSSRQGPLGEQYF
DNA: TGCAGCTCCCGACAGGGGCCCCTTGGGGAGCAGTACTTC

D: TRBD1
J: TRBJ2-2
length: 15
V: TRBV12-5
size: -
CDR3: CASGKGQVNTGELFF
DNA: TGTGCTAGTGGTAAGGGACAGGTCAACACCGGGGAGCTGTTTTTT

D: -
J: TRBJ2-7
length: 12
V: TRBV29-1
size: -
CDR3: CSVDVAVGEQYF
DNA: TGCAGCGTTGACGTGGCGGTTGGGGAGCAGTACTTC

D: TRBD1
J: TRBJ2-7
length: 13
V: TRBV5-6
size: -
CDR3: CASMFGGQGEQYF
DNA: TGTGCCAGCATGTTCGGGGGACAGGGCGAGCAGTACTTC

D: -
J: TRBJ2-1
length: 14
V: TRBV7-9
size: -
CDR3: CASAREGPYNEQFF
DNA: TGTGCCAGCGCCCGTGAGGGGCCATACAATGAGCAGTTCTTC

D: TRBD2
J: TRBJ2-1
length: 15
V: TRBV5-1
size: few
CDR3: CASRELAGDYNEQFF
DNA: TGCGCCAGCCGAGAACTAGCGGGGGACTACAATGAGCAGTTCTTC

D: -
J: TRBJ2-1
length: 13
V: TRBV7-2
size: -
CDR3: CASRDFYESEQFF
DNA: TGTGCCAGCAGGGACTTCTATGAATCAGAGCAGTTCTTC

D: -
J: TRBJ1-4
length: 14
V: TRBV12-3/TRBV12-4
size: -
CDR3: CASRRRQANEKLFF
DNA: TGTGCCAGCAGAAGGAGACAGGCGAATGAAAAACTGTTTTTT

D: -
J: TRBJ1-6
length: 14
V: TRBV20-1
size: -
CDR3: CSAALDTTASPLHF
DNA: TGCAGTGCTGCTCTCGACACAACAGCCTCACCCCTCCACTTT

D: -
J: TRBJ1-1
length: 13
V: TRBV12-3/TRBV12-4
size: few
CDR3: CASSLGLLGEAFF
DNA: TGTGCCAGCAGTTTGGGCCTCCTCGGTGAAGCTTTCTTT

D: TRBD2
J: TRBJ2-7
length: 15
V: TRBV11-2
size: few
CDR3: CVSSRVAGSPDEQYF
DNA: TGTGTCAGCAGCAGAGTAGCGGGATCCCCCGACGAGCAGTACTTC

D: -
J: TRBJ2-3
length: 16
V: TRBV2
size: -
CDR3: CATSLTLGEIADTQYF
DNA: TGTGCCACTTCGCTGACCCTAGGAGAGATAGCAGATACGCAGTATTTT

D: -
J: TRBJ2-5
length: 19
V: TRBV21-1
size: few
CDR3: CASSNSDRWFCLDKETQYF
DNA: TGTGCCAGCAGCAATTCGGACAGGTGGTTTTGCCTTGACAAAGAGACCCAGTACTTC

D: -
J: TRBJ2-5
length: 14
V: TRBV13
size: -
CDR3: CASSFKIRTETQYF
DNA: TGTGCCAGCAGTTTTAAAATCAGGACGGAGACCCAGTACTTC

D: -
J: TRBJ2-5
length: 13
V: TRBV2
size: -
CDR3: CASSEARGETQYF
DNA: TGTGCCAGCAGTGAAGCGCGGGGTGAGACCCAGTACTTC

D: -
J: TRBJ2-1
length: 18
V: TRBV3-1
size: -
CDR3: CASSQESAAGPSGDEQFF
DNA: TGTGCCAGCAGCCAAGAGTCGGCGGCAGGCCCTTCCGGGGATGAGCAGTTCTTC

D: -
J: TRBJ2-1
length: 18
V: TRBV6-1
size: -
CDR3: CASSEEWGLAATANEQFF
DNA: TGTGCCAGCAGTGAAGAGTGGGGATTAGCGGCTACCGCCAATGAGCAGTTCTTC

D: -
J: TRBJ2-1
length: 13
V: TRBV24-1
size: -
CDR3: CATSDEIRSEQFF
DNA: TGTGCCACCAGTGATGAGATCAGGTCTGAGCAGTTCTTC

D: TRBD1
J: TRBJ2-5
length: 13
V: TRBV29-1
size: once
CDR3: CSVRQGRQETQYF
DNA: TGCAGTGTTCGACAGGGGCGACAAGAGACCCAGTACTTC

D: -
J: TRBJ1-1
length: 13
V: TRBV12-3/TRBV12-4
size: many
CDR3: CASTFGGNTEAFF
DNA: TGTGCCAGCACCTTTGGGGGGAACACTGAAGCTTTCTTT

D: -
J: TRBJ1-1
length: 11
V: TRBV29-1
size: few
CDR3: CSVALVAEAFF
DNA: TGCAGCGTTGCTTTGGTCGCTGAAGCTTTCTTT

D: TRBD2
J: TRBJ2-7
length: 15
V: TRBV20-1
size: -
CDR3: CSAEGGLAGTYEQYF
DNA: TGCAGTGCCGAGGGGGGGCTAGCGGGAACTTACGAGCAGTACTTC

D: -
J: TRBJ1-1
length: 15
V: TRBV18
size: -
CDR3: CASSPTGAENTEAFF
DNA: TGTGCCAGCTCACCAACGGGGGCGGAGAACACTGAAGCTTTCTTT

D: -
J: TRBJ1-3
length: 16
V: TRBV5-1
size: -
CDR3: CASSLTPGGSGNTIYF
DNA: TGCGCCAGCAGCTTGACCCCGGGAGGCTCTGGAAACACCATATATTTT

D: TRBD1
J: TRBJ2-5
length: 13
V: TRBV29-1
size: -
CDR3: CSVMDRGRETQYF
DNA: TGCAGCGTTATGGACAGGGGGCGAGAGACCCAGTACTTC

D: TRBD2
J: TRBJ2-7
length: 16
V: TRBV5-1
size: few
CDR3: CASSLQPLAPVYEQYF
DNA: TGCGCCAGCAGCCTACAACCACTAGCGCCCGTATACGAGCAGTACTTC

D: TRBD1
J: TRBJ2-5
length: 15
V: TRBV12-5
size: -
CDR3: CASGVLLDRGETQYF
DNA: TGTGCTAGTGGCGTACTATTGGACAGGGGTGAGACCCAGTACTTC

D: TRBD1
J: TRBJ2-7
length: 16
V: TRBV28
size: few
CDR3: CASSLGTGTGRHEQYF
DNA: TGTGCCAGCAGTTTAGGGACGGGGACAGGGCGCCACGAGCAGTACTTC

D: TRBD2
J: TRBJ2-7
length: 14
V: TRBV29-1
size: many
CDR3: CSVETGTSGNEQYF
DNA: TGCAGCGTTGAAACCGGGACTAGCGGAAACGAGCAGTACTTC

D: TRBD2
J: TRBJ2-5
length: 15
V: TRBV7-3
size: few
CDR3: CASSLSLAGQETQYF
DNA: TGTGCCAGCAGCTTATCGCTAGCGGGGCAAGAGACCCAGTACTTC

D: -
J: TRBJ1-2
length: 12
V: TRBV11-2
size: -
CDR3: CASSSNSYGYTF
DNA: TGTGCCAGCAGCTCTAATTCTTATGGCTACACCTTC

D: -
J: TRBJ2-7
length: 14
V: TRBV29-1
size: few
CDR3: CSVAGTPEGNEQYF
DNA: TGCAGCGTAGCCGGGACTCCCGAGGGTAACGAGCAGTACTTC

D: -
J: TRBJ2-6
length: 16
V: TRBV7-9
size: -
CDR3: CASRTQAFTGANVLTF
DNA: TGTGCCAGCAGGACACAGGCGTTTACTGGGGCCAACGTCCTGACTTTC

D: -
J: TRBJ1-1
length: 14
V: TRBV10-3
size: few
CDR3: CAIMLDSPGSRAFF
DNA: TGTGCCATCATGCTCGACTCGCCCGGGTCCCGAGCTTTCTTT

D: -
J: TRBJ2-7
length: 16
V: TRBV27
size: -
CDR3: CASSLGSPGSSYEQYF
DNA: TGTGCCAGCAGTTTAGGGTCCCCGGGGAGCTCCTACGAGCAGTACTTC

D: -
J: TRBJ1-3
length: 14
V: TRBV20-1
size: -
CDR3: CSARYGGAGNTIYF
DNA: TGCAGTGCTAGATACGGGGGCGCTGGAAACACCATATATTTT

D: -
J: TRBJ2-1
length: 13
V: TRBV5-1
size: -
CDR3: CASSWNSGYEQFF
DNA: TGCGCCAGCAGCTGGAATAGTGGCTATGAGCAGTTCTTC

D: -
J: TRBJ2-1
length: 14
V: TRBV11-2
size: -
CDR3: CASRPTNIYNEQFF
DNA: TGTGCCAGCAGACCTACCAACATATACAATGAGCAGTTCTTC

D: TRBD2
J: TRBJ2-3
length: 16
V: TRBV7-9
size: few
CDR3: CASSFKRTSGGELQYF
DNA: TGTGCCAGCAGCTTTAAAAGGACTAGCGGGGGTGAACTACAGTATTTT